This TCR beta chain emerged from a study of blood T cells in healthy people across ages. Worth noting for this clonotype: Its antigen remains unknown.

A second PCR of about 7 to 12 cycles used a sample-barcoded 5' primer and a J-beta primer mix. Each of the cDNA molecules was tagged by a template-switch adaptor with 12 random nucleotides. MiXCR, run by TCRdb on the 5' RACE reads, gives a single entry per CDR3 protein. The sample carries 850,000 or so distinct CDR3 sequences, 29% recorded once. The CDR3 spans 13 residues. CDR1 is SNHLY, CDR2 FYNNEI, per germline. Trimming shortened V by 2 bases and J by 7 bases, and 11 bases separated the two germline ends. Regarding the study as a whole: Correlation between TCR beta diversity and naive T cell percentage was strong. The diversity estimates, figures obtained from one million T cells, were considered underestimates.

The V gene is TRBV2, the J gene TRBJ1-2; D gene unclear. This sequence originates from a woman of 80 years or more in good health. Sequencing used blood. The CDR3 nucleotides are TGTGCCAGCAGTGAAACCAGGCCCCTTGGCTACACCTTC. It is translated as CASSETRPLGYTF.